The subject of this entry is one TCR beta chain. The specificity of this receptor is unknown. Within one base of it there is no much larger clone, and no base qualities were kept. Only healthy Caucasian donors were included. CDR1 and CDR2 (SNHLY, FYNNEI) derive from the germline V gene. The CDR3 starts with the cysteine, ends with the phenylalanine, and has 16 residues. Here the CDR3 DNA is all that survives: 48 bases in frame from base 1. Germline trimming amounts to 4 bases on V and 11 bases on J, with 17 as the count of junction bases outside the gene matches. This record belongs to a study of identical twins listed by TCRdb under 2016. Describing the broader study: To test whether fetal clonotypes persist, this study deep-sequenced TCR alpha and beta repertoires from monozygotic twins, from unrelated adults of various ages, and from cord blood. To rule out contamination, replicate twin experiments were performed at different times with different library preparation protocols. Summary of the overall study and its limitations: Abundant cord blood beta clonotypes carried fewer insertions; young adult naive repertoires showed a weaker similar trend, while memory repertoires showed none. In beta out-of-frame sequences, excess twin sharing was weaker, because having fewer shared sequences lowered the signal-to-noise ratio. Because the same donors could not be followed over many years, the conclusions relied on cross-sectional statistical analysis. Compared with coincidental sharing between unrelated individuals, out-of-frame TCR alpha sequences shared between twins showed an excess of sequences with low generation probability. Recombination models systematically underestimated out-of-frame TCR alpha sharing in monozygotic twins but agreed with sharing between unrelated individuals. Invariant T cells such as MAIT and iNKT could partly confound zero-insertion analyses, although diverse VJ usage argued against such confounding for most clonotypes.

The library was produced with 5' RACE. The sequencing machine was an Illumina HiSeq 2000. A universal primer binding site was introduced by template switching, and a unique molecular identifier was present in the final cDNA, enabling accurate counting of TCR cDNA molecules. First-strand cDNA for TCR alpha and beta chains was synthesized from specific primers in the conserved constant-segment region. To control for contamination, every cDNA library carried two barcodes: a SMART-Mk sample barcode plus Illumina barcodes. TruSeq adapter sequences along with Illumina sample barcodes were introduced in two successive PCR steps. Sequencing of the TCR alpha and beta cDNA libraries was done on the Illumina HiSeq platform using custom primers. In the original analysis: MiGEC processed the raw reads to extract unique molecular identifiers, while MiXCR was used to determine the CDR3 positions. For each individual, recombination models were inferred using an EM algorithm with the repgenHMM and IGoR tools. Shared clonotypes were analyzed with the tcR package in R, and sharing was normalized by the product of cloneset sizes. To study raw recombination without the effects of thymic and clonal selection, out-of-frame nonproductive sequences were analyzed. TCRdb reanalyzed the raw reads on its own, using fastp at Q25 for trimming and MiXCR for clone calling, and kept in-frame beta chains. When rows share a CDR3 protein, they turn into one entry using the most common DNA and genes. The V and J calls reflect TCRdb's pipeline rather than the authors' work. Across this sample there are 1.5 million or so distinct CDR3 sequences, with about 32% seen only once. The ten largest clones add up to under 0.35% of the sample.

Sequencing was performed on cord blood. This TCR was sampled from a newborn girl in good health. The rearrangement combines TRBV2 with TRBJ2-5, with 9 bases aligning to TRBD2. The sequenced DNA is TGTGCCAGCAGTGGGGCCGGGACTAGCTCCTACAATGAGCAGTACTTC. Its product reads: CASSGAGTSSYNEQYF.